These 8 T cell receptor beta chains were sequenced from one sample in a study of radiotherapy plus CTLA-4 blockade in lung cancer. TCRdb keeps only in-frame clones here, not all; method: immunoSEQ multiplex PCR. The sample shows tens of thousands of clones, around 73% of them seen only once. The material was peripheral blood, obtained from a patient treated with radiotherapy plus ipilimumab. The source of these receptors is a human donor with non-small cell lung cancer who had a complete response to radiotherapy plus ipilimumab.

The chain is built from TRBV10-1 and TRBJ1-1; D is undetermined. The CDR3 contains 12 residues. V was shortened by 4 bases and J by 1 base, with 4 bases between the two germline ends. Per germline, CDR1 WNHNN and CDR2 SYGVQD (reference sequence). The CDR3 coding sequence is TGCGCCAGCAGTGTCCCGAACACTGAAGCTTTCTTT. Its translation: CASSVPNTEAFF.

The chain has TRBV29-1 and TRBJ2-5; possibly TRBD1 for D (6 bases). Trimming took off 8 bases at V and 5 bases at J, with 9 bases between the two ends. This CDR3 comprises 10 residues. Germline CDR1 is SQVTM and CDR2 is ANQGSEA. This chain's CDR3 is CSTGWETQYF. The CDR3, as DNA: TGCAGCACAGGGTGGGAGACCCAGTACTTC. Together with reference TRBV29-1 and TRBJ2-5, the CDR3 gives the full variable domain: SAVISQKPSRDICQRGTSLTIQCQVDSQVTMMFWYRQQPGQSLTLIATANQGSEATYESGFVIDKFPISRPNLTFSTLTVSNMSPEDSSIYLCSTGWETQYFGPGTRLLVL.

This clone came up a few times. The rearrangement joins TRBV2 to TRBJ2-5; 7 nucleotides match TRBD1. This CDR3 spans 12 amino acids. CDR1 and CDR2 (germline): SNHLY, FYNNEI. V was clipped by 10 bases and J by 5 bases; unmatched bases: 7. The CDR3 loop is CATTLDRETQYF. CDR3 DNA: TGTGCCACTACCTTGGACAGGGAGACCCAGTACTTC. Full variable domain (remainder filled in from reference TRBV2 and TRBJ2-5): EPEVTQTPSHQVTQMGQEVILRCVPISNHLYFYWYRQILGQKVEFLVSFYNNEISEKSEIFDDQFSVERPDGSNFTLKIRSTKLEDSAMYFCATTLDRETQYFGPGTRLLVL.

The chain combines TRBV11-3 with TRBJ2-1; D ambiguous. CDR1 is SGHNT and CDR2 is YENEEA in the germline V gene. The CDR3 runs 14 residues. With 3 bases removed from V and 2 bases from J, the gap between germline ends came to 8 bases. For the CDR3, the DNA is TGTGCCAGCAGCTTCGGCAGCACCTACAATGAGCAGTTCTTC. This sequence encodes CASSFGSTYNEQFF. Drawing the rest from reference TRBV11-3 and TRBJ2-1, the complete variable domain is EAGVVQSPRYKIIEKKQPVAFWCNPISGHNTLYWYLQNLGQGPELLIRYENEEAVDDSQLPKDRFSAERLKGVDSTLKIQPAELGDSAVYLCASSFGSTYNEQFFGPGTRLTVL.

This clone was seen a few times. This rearrangement joins TRBV14 to TRBJ2-5; no reliable D call. The germline V gene has CDR1 SGHDN and CDR2 FVKESK. The V and J ends lost 0 bases and 1 base respectively, with 12 bases between them. The CDR3 length is 16 residues. CDR3 sequence reads: CASSQDRVGTQETQYF. CDR3 coding DNA: TGTGCCAGCAGCCAAGATCGGGTCGGAACCCAAGAGACCCAGTACTTC.

This clone appeared once. The chain employs TRBV30 and TRBJ1-3; D gene uncertain. The CDR3 runs to 16 residues. The V gene lost 4 bases and the J gene lost 0 bases, with 16 bases spanning the gap. Germline CDR1 and CDR2: GTSNPN and SVGIG (reference sequence). CDR3 DNA sequence: TGTGCCTGGAATGCCTCTCCCAGTGCCTCTGGAAACACCATATATTTT. Translating it yields CAWNASPSASGNTIYF.

V usage is TRBV9 and J usage is TRBJ2-2; possible D gene TRBD2, 6 bases. Per the germline V gene, CDR1 is SGDLS and CDR2 is YYNGEE. The CDR3 loop spans 16 amino acids. Trimming removed 2 bases from V and 4 bases from J, with 15 bases in between. Here the CDR3 reads CASSVGTSSSTGELFF. CDR3 nucleotide sequence: TGTGCCAGCAGCGTGGGGACTTCCTCGAGCACCGGGGAGCTGTTTTTT.

V gene TRBV29-1 combines with J gene TRBJ1-3; D possibly corresponds to TRBD1 (5 bases). Trimming pared 7 bases from V and 0 bases from J, leaving 10 bases between. Germline loops: CDR1 SQVTM, CDR2 ANQGSEA. The CDR3 length is 13 residues. CDR3 DNA sequence: TGCAGCGCTGACGGGGGCTCTGGAAACACCATATATTTT. This codes for CSADGGSGNTIYF.